Listed below are T cell receptor beta chains from one sample, sequenced in a study of shared clonotypes between healthy human individuals. Clones were sequenced by immunoSEQ multiplex PCR, and TCRdb holds only the in-frame ones, with some missing. The sample has about 2.3 million clones; just under 95% are singletons. Sequences were obtained from naive CD4+ T cells from PBMCs. All receptors come from a man aged 18 to 30 in good health. Some clones in this sample may be carry-over from other donors' samples. CDR3s include the opening cysteine and the closing phenylalanine or tryptophan. The order of the fields is J gene, V gene, CDR3 protein.

J gene: TRBJ2-3; V gene: TRBV9; CDR3 protein: CASSVTSGISTDTQYF
J gene: TRBJ1-1; V gene: TRBV28; CDR3 protein: CASSSTAQVSPEAFF
J gene: TRBJ2-7; V gene: TRBV6-5; CDR3 protein: CATRRGTTYEQYF
J gene: TRBJ1-1; V gene: TRBV9; CDR3 protein: CASSPLGDRTEAFF
J gene: TRBJ2-1; V gene: TRBV6-6; CDR3 protein: CASNSQGGSYNEQFF
J gene: TRBJ1-1; V gene: TRBV10-3; CDR3 protein: CAPRAPSMNTEAFF
J gene: TRBJ2-1; V gene: TRBV7-9; CDR3 protein: CASSLWANEQFF
J gene: TRBJ2-3; V gene: TRBV9; CDR3 protein: CASSLTGQYTDTQYF
J gene: TRBJ1-5; V gene: TRBV6-5; CDR3 protein: CASSVTGGGGQPQHF
J gene: TRBJ2-7; V gene: TRBV10-3; CDR3 protein: CAISGRLAATYEQYF
J gene: TRBJ2-3; V gene: TRBV5-4; CDR3 protein: CASSSDTDTQYF
J gene: TRBJ1-5; V gene: TRBV18; CDR3 protein: CASWEGGAGNQPQHF
J gene: TRBJ2-1; V gene: TRBV11-3; CDR3 protein: CASSLESGDNEQFF
J gene: TRBJ2-6; V gene: TRBV9; CDR3 protein: CASSVRTGANVLTF
J gene: TRBJ2-7; V gene: TRBV5-4; CDR3 protein: CASSLGTSDFYEQYF
J gene: TRBJ1-5; V gene: TRBV4-1; CDR3 protein: CASRRTTGFGQPQHF
J gene: TRBJ2-7; V gene: TRBV1; CDR3 protein: CTSSQDKYTSGRALEPYEQYF
J gene: TRBJ1-1; V gene: TRBV5-1; CDR3 protein: CASSPRGTGGLETEAFF
J gene: TRBJ2-1; V gene: TRBV2; CDR3 protein: CASRDRAYNEQFF
J gene: TRBJ2-3; V gene: TRBV5-1; CDR3 protein: CASSYERTGFGTDTQYF
J gene: TRBJ1-1; V gene: TRBV29-1; CDR3 protein: CSVATDRATEAFF
J gene: TRBJ2-2; V gene: TRBV7-3; CDR3 protein: CASSLGWNTGELFF
J gene: TRBJ2-2; V gene: TRBV6-6; CDR3 protein: CASSLRQGGTGELFF
J gene: TRBJ2-7; V gene: TRBV19; CDR3 protein: CASSDRLANFEYEQYF
J gene: TRBJ2-2; V gene: TRBV2; CDR3 protein: CASSESNTGELFF
J gene: TRBJ2-1; V gene: TRBV18; CDR3 protein: CASSPKQAGEQFF
J gene: TRBJ2-1; V gene: TRBV7-2; CDR3 protein: CASSLSSGRPLYNEQFF
J gene: TRBJ2-7; V gene: TRBV6-6; CDR3 protein: CASSFSADPGNEQYF
J gene: TRBJ2-1; V gene: TRBV7-3; CDR3 protein: CASSYYIGQGSHEQFF
J gene: TRBJ2-5; V gene: TRBV5-4; CDR3 protein: CASSLGQGVGLSTQYF
J gene: TRBJ1-5; V gene: TRBV6-1; CDR3 protein: CASLSGAASNQPQHF
J gene: TRBJ1-1; V gene: TRBV20-1; CDR3 protein: CSAGGNTEAFF
J gene: TRBJ1-1; V gene: TRBV6-5; CDR3 protein: CASSYSRQGLTEAFF
J gene: TRBJ2-5; V gene: TRBV19; CDR3 protein: CASSIGINQGEGETQYF
J gene: TRBJ2-5; V gene: TRBV6-5; CDR3 protein: CASSYSGGLQETQYF
J gene: TRBJ1-2; V gene: TRBV2; CDR3 protein: CASRTAGGAYGYTF
J gene: TRBJ1-2; V gene: TRBV27; CDR3 protein: CASSLRGINYGYTF
J gene: TRBJ2-5; V gene: TRBV5-4; CDR3 protein: CASSSGQGARGTQYF
J gene: TRBJ2-5; V gene: TRBV7-2; CDR3 protein: CASSFLAPGLYF
J gene: TRBJ2-1; V gene: TRBV5-1; CDR3 protein: CASSGSSGYNEQFF
J gene: TRBJ1-2; V gene: TRBV20-1; CDR3 protein: CSPGIDYGYTF
J gene: TRBJ2-1; V gene: TRBV7-2; CDR3 protein: CASSVAGRYNEQFF
J gene: TRBJ2-7; V gene: TRBV7-2; CDR3 protein: CASTLSRQAGEQYF
J gene: TRBJ1-5; V gene: TRBV19; CDR3 protein: CASKEGRDNQPQHF
J gene: TRBJ2-1; V gene: TRBV27; CDR3 protein: CASSSNRGRGPGNEQFF
J gene: TRBJ2-7; V gene: TRBV28; CDR3 protein: CATHGTPLYEQYF
J gene: TRBJ2-2; V gene: TRBV5-1; CDR3 protein: CASRQAGRAIGELFF
J gene: TRBJ1-6; V gene: TRBV5-1; CDR3 protein: CASSLDTTTPLHF
J gene: TRBJ1-5; V gene: TRBV19; CDR3 protein: CASSNGRVVDQPQHF
J gene: TRBJ1-2; V gene: TRBV28; CDR3 protein: CASSFTARDLANYGYTF
J gene: TRBJ1-5; V gene: TRBV9; CDR3 protein: CASSVGSRNQPQHF